One T cell receptor beta chain is described in this entry. Its target is unknown. These data are taken from a study of T cell responses to AZD1222 COVID-19 vaccine. CDR1 and CDR2 from the germline V gene are MNHEY and SMNVEV (reference sequence). V lost 5 bases, J lost 9 bases, and 17 bases lay in between. The CDR3 consists of 14 residues. Study conclusions and caveats: At baseline, just a handful of AZD1222 recipients tested seropositive. White British donors predominated, females outnumbered males, and clonal diversity was possibly underestimated. Repertoires were collected only later (after the peak T cell response had occurred). Close to half of spike-specific TCRs reportedly recognize unmutated variant regions.

Data came from immunoSEQ multiplex PCR; TCRdb stores just in-frame clones and leaves some out. The data show under 200,000 clones, 70% to 90% seen once. This clonotype was obtained from an adult who received the AZD1222 COVID-19 vaccine. The genes are TRBV27 and TRBJ2-1; D not certain. Sequencing used peripheral blood, obtained 28 days after the second AZD1222 dose. For the CDR3, the DNA is TGTGCCAGCAGTGCCGCCGGGCTCCCAGTTGAGCAGTTCTTC. It specifies CASSAAGLPVEQFF.